What follows describes a single T cell receptor (beta chain). The antigen remains unidentified. Per germline, CDR1 SGDLS and CDR2 YYNGEE. This CDR3 has 15 amino acids. V was trimmed by 4 bases and J by 4 bases, leaving 15 bases between them. This entry comes from a study of cytomegalovirus exposure and HLA in healthy donors. Primers for the PCR totalled 60 Vbeta and 13 Jbeta. Original processing notes: Per a later analysis, the number of unique TCR beta chains was some 80 million, of which roughly 10 million were shared. Generated by immunoSEQ multiplex PCR, the TCRdb table keeps only in-frame clones and is missing some. V, J and clone size are those of that table, while D and trimming were read from the DNA. The table has about 59,000 clones, roughly 84% seen once; the top ten hold about 1.6%. Study-wide findings and caveats: In a later analysis, TCR beta V- and J-gene trimming was associated with a missense DCLRE1C variant. One later analysis reportedly identified an Asian-associated ancestry cluster that showed fewer N-insertions than the roughly 700-donor mean. It was confirmed in vitro that three of the CMV-associated chains were specific for CMV antigens.

The clonotype originates from a human donor in good health. The specimen was PBMCs. The chain joins TRBV9 to TRBJ1-5; possibly TRBD1 for D (5 bases). The CDR3 sequence: CASSLYGQLNQPQHF. CDR3 DNA sequence: TGTGCCAGCAGCCTCTATGGACAACTTAATCAGCCCCAGCATTTT.